A selection of T cell receptor beta chains follows, all from one sample in a study of blood T cell repertoires in COVID-19. TCRdb keeps only in-frame clones here, not all; method: immunoSEQ multiplex PCR. The data show 55,000 to 90,000 clones, around 83% seen once. Sequences were obtained from peripheral blood. The receptors originated from a man between 65 and 80 years old with active COVID-19. Both conserved end residues are part of each CDR3. A D gene is named only where the DNA matches it firmly. Rows give clone size only sometimes, using once, few, many, or a class for an expanded clone.

size	J	D	V	CDR3	DNA
.	TRBJ2-3	.	TRBV2	CASGILATDTQYF	TGTGCCTCAGGGATCCTGGCCACAGATACGCAGTATTTT
.	TRBJ1-2	.	TRBV27	CASSPTQGYGYTF	TGTGCCAGCAGTCCGACACAGGGCTATGGCTACACCTTC
once	TRBJ2-3	TRBD1	TRBV19	CASSAAQGADTQYF	TGTGCCAGTAGTGCCGCACAGGGGGCAGATACGCAGTATTTT
.	TRBJ2-5	.	TRBV7-9	CASSPPGRGDQETQYF	TGTGCCAGCAGCCCCCCCGGCAGGGGGGACCAAGAGACCCAGTACTTC
.	TRBJ2-7	.	TRBV7-8	CASSLARVGARDEQYF	TGTGCCAGCAGCTTAGCGCGGGTGGGGGCTCGGGACGAGCAGTACTTC
few	TRBJ1-6	.	TRBV5-1	CASSLGQDSSPLHF	TGCGCCAGCAGCTTGGGCCAGGACAGTTCACCCCTCCACTTT
.	TRBJ1-1	.	TRBV2	CASSVWGGTEAFF	TGTGCCAGCAGTGTTTGGGGGGGCACTGAAGCTTTCTTT
few	TRBJ1-6	.	TRBV2	CASSAGPGYNSPLHF	TGTGCCAGCAGCGCCGGACCAGGGTATAATTCACCCCTCCACTTT
.	TRBJ2-6	.	TRBV18	CASSQTPRGGANVLTF	TGTGCCAGCTCGCAAACCCCACGGGGGGGGGCCAACGTCCTGACTTTC
few	TRBJ2-7	TRBD2	TRBV6-5	CASSRTSLPYEQYF	TGTGCCAGCAGTAGGACTAGCCTCCCCTACGAGCAGTACTTC
.	TRBJ1-2	.	TRBV12-3/TRBV12-4	CASSWEGSNGYTF	TGTGCCAGCAGTTGGGAGGGGAGTAATGGCTACACCTTC
.	TRBJ2-7	TRBD2	TRBV27	CASSLRGTSGPSYEQYF	TGTGCCAGCAGTTTAAGGGGAACTAGCGGGCCCTCCTACGAGCAGTACTTC
.	TRBJ2-7	.	TRBV7-9	CASAPLAGPSYEQYF	TGTGCCAGCGCCCCCCTGGCGGGACCCTCCTACGAGCAGTACTTC
.	TRBJ2-1	.	TRBV5-4	CASSLGGPNNEQFF	TGTGCCAGCAGCTTGGGAGGGCCGAACAATGAGCAGTTCTTC
.	TRBJ1-2	TRBD1	TRBV29-1	CSVELPGTGVGNGYTF	TGCAGCGTGGAGCTCCCCGGGACAGGGGTGGGGAATGGCTACACCTTC
.	TRBJ2-1	TRBD2	TRBV7-7	CASSPGVSSGEQFF	TGTGCTAGCAGCCCGGGGGTGTCTAGCGGTGAGCAGTTCTTC
.	TRBJ2-1	TRBD2	TRBV28	CASSPRGLATYNEQFF	TGTGCCAGCAGCCCACGGGGACTAGCGACCTACAATGAGCAGTTCTTC
.	TRBJ2-3	.	TRBV5-1	CASKLGARGTDTQYF	TGCGCCAGCAAATTGGGGGCCAGAGGCACAGATACGCAGTATTTT
.	TRBJ1-1	TRBD1	TRBV5-1	CASKETGVDTEAFF	TGCGCCAGCAAAGAAACAGGGGTAGACACTGAAGCTTTCTTT
.	TRBJ2-2	TRBD1	TRBV9	CASSLGQGRTGELFF	TGTGCCAGCAGCCTGGGACAGGGGCGGACCGGGGAGCTGTTTTTT
.	TRBJ2-3	.	TRBV5-4	CASSLDRGAFTDTQYF	TGTGCCAGCAGCTTGGACCGGGGGGCTTTCACAGATACGCAGTATTTT
once	TRBJ2-7	.	TRBV6-2/TRBV6-3	CASSPDGPGVWF	TGTGCCAGCAGCCCCGACGGACCGGGGGTTTGGTTC
.	TRBJ2-7	TRBD2	TRBV7-7	CASSSGLAGGGEQYF	TGTGCTAGCAGCTCAGGACTAGCGGGAGGGGGTGAGCAGTACTTC
.	TRBJ2-3	TRBD2	TRBV11-3	CASSQLGGDTQYF	TGTGCCAGCAGCCAACTGGGGGGGGATACGCAGTATTTT
.	TRBJ1-2	.	TRBV5-1	CASSEDRPGGYTF	TGCGCCAGCAGCGAAGACAGACCAGGTGGCTACACCTTC
.	TRBJ2-2	TRBD2	TRBV28	CASRGWREAGELFF	TGTGCCAGCAGGGGGTGGCGGGAGGCCGGGGAGCTGTTTTTT
.	TRBJ1-1	TRBD1	TRBV19	CASSPDREANTEAFF	TGTGCCAGTAGCCCGGACAGGGAGGCGAACACTGAAGCTTTCTTT
.	TRBJ2-2	.	TRBV19	CATTRPGPGELFF	TGTGCCACCACCAGACCTGGGCCCGGGGAGCTGTTTTTT
.	TRBJ1-2	.	TRBV19	CASDPRGGPNYGYTF	TGTGCCAGCGACCCAAGGGGGGGCCCAAACTATGGCTACACCTTC
.	TRBJ2-7	.	TRBV12-3/TRBV12-4	CASSRGTYEQYF	TGTGCCAGCAGTCGGGGGACCTACGAGCAGTACTTC